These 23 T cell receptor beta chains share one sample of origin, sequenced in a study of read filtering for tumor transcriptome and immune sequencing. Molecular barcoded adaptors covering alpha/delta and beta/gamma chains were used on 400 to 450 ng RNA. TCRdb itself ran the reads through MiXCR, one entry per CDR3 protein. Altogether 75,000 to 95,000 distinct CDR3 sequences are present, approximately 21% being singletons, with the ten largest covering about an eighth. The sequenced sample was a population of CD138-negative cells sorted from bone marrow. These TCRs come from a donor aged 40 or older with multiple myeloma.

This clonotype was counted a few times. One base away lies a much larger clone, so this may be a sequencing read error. DNA for the CDR3: TGTGCCAGCACAGACCGCCCGCACGGGGAGACCCAGTACTTC. This gives the protein CASTDRPHGETQYF. The V call is TRBV6-6, the J call TRBJ2-5; D gene unclear. The CDR3 has 14 amino acids. Trimming removed 7 bases at V and 5 bases at J, with 17 bases between. Germline V lookup: CDR1 MNHNY, CDR2 SVGAGI (reference sequence).

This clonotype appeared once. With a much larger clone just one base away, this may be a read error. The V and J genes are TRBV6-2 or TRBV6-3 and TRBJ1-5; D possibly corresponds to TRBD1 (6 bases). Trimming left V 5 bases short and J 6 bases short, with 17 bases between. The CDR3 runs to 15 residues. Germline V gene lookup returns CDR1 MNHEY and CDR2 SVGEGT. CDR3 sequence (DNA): TGTGCCAGCAGTCCCGACAGGAAGGGGCGTCAGCCCCAGCATTTT. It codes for CASSPDRKGRQPQHF.

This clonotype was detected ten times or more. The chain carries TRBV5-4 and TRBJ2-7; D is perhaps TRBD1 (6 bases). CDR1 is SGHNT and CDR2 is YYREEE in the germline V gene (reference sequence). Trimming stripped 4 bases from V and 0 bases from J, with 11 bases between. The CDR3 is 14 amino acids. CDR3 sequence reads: CASSRQANSYEQYF. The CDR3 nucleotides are TGTGCCAGCAGCAGACAGGCAAACTCCTACGAGCAGTACTTC. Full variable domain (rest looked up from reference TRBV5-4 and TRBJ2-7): ETGVTQSPTHLIKTRGQQVTLRCSSQSGHNTVSWYQQALGQGPQFIFQYYREEENGRGNFPPRFSGLQFPNYSSELNVNALELDDSALYLCASSRQANSYEQYFGPGTRLTVT.

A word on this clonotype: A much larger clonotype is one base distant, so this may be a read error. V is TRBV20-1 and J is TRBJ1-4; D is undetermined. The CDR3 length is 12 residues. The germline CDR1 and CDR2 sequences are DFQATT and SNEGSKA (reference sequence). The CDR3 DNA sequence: TGCAGTGCTAGAGGGGCTGGTGAAAAACCGTTTTTT. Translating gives CSARGAGEKPFF.

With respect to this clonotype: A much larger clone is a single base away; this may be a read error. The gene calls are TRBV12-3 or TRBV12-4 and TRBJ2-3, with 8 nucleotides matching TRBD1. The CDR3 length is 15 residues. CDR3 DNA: TGTGCCAGCAGCTCCGGGACAGGAAGCACAGGTACGCAGTATTTT. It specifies CASSSGTGSTGTQYF.

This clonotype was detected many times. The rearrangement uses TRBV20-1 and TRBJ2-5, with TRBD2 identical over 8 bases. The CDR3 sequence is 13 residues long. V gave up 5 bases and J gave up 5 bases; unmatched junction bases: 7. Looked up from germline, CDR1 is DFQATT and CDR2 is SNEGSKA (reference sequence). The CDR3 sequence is CSAEPGLGETQYF. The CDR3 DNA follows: TGCAGTGCTGAGCCGGGACTAGGGGAGACCCAGTACTTC.

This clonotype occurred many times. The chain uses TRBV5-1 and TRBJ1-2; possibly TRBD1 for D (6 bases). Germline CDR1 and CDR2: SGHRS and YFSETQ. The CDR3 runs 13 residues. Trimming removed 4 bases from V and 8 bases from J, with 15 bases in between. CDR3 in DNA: TGCGCCAGCAGCCCCGGATCGGGGACAGGCTACACCTTC. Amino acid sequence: CASSPGSGTGYTF.

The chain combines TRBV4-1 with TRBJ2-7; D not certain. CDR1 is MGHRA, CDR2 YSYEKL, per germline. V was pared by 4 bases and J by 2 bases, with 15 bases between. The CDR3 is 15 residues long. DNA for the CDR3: TGCGCCAGCAGCCGAGATAAGGATCTTCCCTACGAGCAGTACTTC. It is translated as CASSRDKDLPYEQYF.

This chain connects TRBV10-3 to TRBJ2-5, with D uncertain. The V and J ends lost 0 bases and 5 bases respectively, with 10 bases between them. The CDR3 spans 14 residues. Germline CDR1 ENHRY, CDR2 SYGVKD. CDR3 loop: CAISESTGTETQYF. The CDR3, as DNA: TGTGCCATCAGTGAGTCGACGGGCACGGAGACCCAGTACTTC.

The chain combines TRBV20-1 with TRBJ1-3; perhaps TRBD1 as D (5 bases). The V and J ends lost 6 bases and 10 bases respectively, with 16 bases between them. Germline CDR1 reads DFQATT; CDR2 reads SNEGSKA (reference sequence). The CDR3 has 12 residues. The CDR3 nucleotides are TGCAGTGCACAGCGGGACTGGGCTACCATATATTTT. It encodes CSAQRDWATIYF.

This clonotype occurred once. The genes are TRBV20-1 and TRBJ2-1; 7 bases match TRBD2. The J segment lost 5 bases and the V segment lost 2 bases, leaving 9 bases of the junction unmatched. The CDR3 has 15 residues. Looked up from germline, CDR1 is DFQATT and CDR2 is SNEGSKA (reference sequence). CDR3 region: CSARTPSGAHNEQFF. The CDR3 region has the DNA TGCAGTGCTAGAACTCCTAGCGGAGCCCACAATGAGCAGTTCTTC.

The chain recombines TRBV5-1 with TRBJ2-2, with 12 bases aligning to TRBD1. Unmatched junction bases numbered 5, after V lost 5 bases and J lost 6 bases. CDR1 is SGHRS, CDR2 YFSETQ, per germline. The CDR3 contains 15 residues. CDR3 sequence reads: CASRPGTGGSGELFF. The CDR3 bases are TGCGCCAGCAGGCCCGGGACAGGGGGCTCCGGGGAGCTGTTTTTT.

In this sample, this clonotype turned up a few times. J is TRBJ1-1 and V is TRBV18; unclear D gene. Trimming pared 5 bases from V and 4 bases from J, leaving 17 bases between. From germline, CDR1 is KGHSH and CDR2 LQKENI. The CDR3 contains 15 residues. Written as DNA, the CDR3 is TGTGCCAGCTCAAAAGGAGGGTACGGGAGCACTGAAGCTTTCTTT. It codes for CASSKGGYGSTEAFF.

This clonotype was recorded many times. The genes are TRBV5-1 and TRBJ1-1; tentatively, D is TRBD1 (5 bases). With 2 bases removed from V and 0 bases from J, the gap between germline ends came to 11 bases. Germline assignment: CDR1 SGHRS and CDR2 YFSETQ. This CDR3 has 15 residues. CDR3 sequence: CASSLQVGMNTEAFF. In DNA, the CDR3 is TGCGCCAGCAGCTTACAGGTTGGAATGAACACTGAAGCTTTCTTT.

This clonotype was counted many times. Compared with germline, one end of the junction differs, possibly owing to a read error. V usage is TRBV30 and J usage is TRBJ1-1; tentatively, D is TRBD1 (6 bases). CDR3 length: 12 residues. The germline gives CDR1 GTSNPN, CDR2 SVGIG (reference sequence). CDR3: CARRGMNTEAFF. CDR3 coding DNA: TGTGCCCGGAGGGGGATGAACACTGAAGCTTTCTTT.

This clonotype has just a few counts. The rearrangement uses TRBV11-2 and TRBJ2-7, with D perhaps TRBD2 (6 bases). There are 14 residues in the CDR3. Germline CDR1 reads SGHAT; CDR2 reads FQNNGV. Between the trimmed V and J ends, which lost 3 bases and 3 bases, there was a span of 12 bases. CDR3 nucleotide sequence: TGTGCCAGCAGCTTGGGACTCCTCGGCTACGAGCAGTACTTC. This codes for CASSLGLLGYEQYF.

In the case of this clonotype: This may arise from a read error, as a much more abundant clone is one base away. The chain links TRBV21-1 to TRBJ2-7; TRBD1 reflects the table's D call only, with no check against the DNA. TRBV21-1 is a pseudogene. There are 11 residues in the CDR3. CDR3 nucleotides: TGTGCCAGCCGGGGGTTTCGCGAGCAGTACTTC. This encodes CASRGFREQYF.

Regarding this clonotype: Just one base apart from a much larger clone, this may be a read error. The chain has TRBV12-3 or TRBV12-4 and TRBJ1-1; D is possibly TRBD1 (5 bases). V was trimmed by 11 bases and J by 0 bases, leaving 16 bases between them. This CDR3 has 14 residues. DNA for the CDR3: TGTGCCGCCTCCCGGGACGAAATGAACACTGAAGCTTTCTTT. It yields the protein CAASRDEMNTEAFF.

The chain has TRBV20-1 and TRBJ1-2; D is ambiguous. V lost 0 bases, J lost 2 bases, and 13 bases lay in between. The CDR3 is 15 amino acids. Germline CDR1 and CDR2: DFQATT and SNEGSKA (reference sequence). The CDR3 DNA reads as TGCAGTGCTAGAGATCGCAGGTCCATCAACTATGGCTACACCTTC. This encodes CSARDRRSINYGYTF.

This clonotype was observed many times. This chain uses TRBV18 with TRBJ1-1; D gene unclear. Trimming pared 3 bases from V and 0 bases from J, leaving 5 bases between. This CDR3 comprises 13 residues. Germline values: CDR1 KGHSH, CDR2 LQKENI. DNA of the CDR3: TGTGCCAGCTCACCCCCCATGAACACTGAAGCTTTCTTT. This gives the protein CASSPPMNTEAFF.

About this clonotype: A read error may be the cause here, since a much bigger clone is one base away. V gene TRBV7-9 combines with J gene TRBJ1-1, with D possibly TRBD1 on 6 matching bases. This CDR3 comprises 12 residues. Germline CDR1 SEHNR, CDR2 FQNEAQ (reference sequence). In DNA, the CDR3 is TGTGCCAACAGCTTAGCGGGGGGGCAAGCTTTCTTT. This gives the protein CANSLAGGQAFF. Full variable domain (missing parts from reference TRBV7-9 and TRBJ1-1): DTGVSQNPRHKITKRGQNVTFRCDPISEHNRLYWYRQTLGQGPEFLTYFQNEAQLEKSRLLSDRFSAERPKGSFSTLEIQRTEQGDSAMYLCANSLAGGQAFFGQGTRLTVV.

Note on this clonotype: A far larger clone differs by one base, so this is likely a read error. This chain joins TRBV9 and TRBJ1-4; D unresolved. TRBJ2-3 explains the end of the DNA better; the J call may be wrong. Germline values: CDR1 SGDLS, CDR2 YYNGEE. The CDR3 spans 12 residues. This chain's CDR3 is CASRSRADTQYF. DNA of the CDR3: TGTGCCAGCCGCTCTCGGGCAGATACGCAGTATTTT.

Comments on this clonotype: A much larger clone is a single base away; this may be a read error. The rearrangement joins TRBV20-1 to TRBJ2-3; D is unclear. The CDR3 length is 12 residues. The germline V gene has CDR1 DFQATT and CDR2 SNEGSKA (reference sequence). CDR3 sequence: CSAGDWADTQYF. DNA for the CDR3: TGCAGTGCTGGAGATTGGGCAGATACGCAGTATTTT.